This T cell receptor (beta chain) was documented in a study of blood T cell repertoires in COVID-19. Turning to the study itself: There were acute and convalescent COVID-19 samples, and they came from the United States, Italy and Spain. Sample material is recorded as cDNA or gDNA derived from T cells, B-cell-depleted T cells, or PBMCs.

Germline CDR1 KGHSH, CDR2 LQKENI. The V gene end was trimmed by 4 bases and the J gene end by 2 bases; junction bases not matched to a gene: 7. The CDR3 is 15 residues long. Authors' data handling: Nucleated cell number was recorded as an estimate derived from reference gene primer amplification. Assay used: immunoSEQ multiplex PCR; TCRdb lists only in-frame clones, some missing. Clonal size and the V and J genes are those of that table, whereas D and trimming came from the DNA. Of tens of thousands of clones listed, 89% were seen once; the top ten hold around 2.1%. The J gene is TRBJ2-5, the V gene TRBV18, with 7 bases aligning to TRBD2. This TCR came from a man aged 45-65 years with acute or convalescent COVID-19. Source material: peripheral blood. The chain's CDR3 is CASSRRDYDQETQYF. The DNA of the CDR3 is TGTGCCAGCTCACGGCGGGACTACGATCAAGAGACCCAGTACTTC.